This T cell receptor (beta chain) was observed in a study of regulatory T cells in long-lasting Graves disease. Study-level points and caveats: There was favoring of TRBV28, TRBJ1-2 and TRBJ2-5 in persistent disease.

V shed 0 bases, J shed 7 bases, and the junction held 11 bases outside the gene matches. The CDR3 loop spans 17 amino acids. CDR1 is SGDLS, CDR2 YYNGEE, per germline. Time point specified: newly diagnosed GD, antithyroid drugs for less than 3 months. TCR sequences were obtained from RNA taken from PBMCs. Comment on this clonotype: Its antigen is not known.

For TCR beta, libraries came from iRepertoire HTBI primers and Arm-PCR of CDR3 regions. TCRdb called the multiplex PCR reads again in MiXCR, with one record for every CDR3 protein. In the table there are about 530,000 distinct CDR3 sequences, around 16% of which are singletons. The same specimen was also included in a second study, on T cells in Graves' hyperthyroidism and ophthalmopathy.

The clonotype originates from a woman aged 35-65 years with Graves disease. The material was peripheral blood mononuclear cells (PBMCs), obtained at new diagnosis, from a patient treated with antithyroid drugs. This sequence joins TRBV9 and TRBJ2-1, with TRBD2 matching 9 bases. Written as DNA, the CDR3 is TGTGCCAGCAGCGTAGTCGCGGCGGGGGGGCCGGGGAATGAGCAGTTCTTC. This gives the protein CASSVVAAGGPGNEQFF.